The 10 T cell receptor beta chains below were found in one sample sequenced in a study of long-term antiretroviral therapy in people with HIV. They ran version v3.0 of the immunoSEQ assay at survey level. The table came from immunoSEQ multiplex PCR; TCRdb's copy has only in-frame clones and leaves some out. Among 20,000 to 30,000 clones listed, 80% to 90% were seen once. The source material was unsorted PBMCs, sampled 1.2 years after starting antiretroviral therapy. Receptors originate from a man aged 45-65 years with HIV.

The rearrangement uses TRBV19 and TRBJ1-5, with unresolved D. The CDR3 runs to 12 residues. Germline CDR1 reads LNHDA; CDR2 reads SQIVND (reference sequence). With 10 bases removed from V and 5 bases from J, the gap between germline ends came to 12 bases. CDR3 DNA sequence: TGTGCCACCCAAACCGGGGATCAGCCCCAGCATTTT. Its protein is CATQTGDQPQHF.

This clone occurred a few times. CDR3: CATSRDDRGNQPQHF. In DNA, the CDR3 is TGTGCCACCAGCAGGGACGACAGGGGAAATCAGCCCCAGCATTTT. The chain joins TRBV15 to TRBJ1-5, with 8 bases that match TRBD1. Germline V gene sequence: CDR1 LNHNV, CDR2 YYDKDF (reference sequence). This CDR3 comprises 15 residues. V shed 3 bases, J shed 4 bases, and the junction held 5 bases outside the gene matches. The full variable domain, rest sourced from reference TRBV15 and TRBJ1-5, is DAMVIQNPRYQVTQFGKPVTLSCSQTLNHNVMYWYQQKSSQAPKLLFHYYDKDFNNEADTPDNFQSRRPNTSFCFLDIRSPGLGDTAMYLCATSRDDRGNQPQHFGDGTRLSIL.

Concerning this clone: The sample contains more than one DNA sequence encoding this CDR3. The chain combines TRBV5-1 with TRBJ2-7; tentative D call: TRBD1 (6 bases). The CDR3 covers 13 residues. Germline V gene sequence: CDR1 SGHRS, CDR2 YFSETQ. V was trimmed by 3 bases and J by 1 base, leaving 8 bases between them. This chain's CDR3 is CASSSTGSYEQYF. CDR3 DNA sequence: TGCGCCAGCAGCTCGACAGGATCCTACGAGCAGTACTTC.

The chain employs TRBV28 and TRBJ2-1; a weak D match, TRBD2 (6 bases). Germline V lookup: CDR1 MDHEN, CDR2 SYDVKM. Trimming cost V 2 bases and J 3 bases, with 8 bases left between them. The CDR3 has 14 residues. CDR3 region: CASSLGGSYNEQFF. For the CDR3, the DNA is TGTGCCAGCAGTTTAGGAGGGAGCTACAATGAGCAGTTCTTC.

The rearrangement uses TRBV30 and TRBJ1-2, with TRBD1 matching over 9 bases. The CDR3 contains 14 residues. From germline, CDR1 is GTSNPN and CDR2 SVGIG (reference sequence). V shed 0 bases and J 4 bases; nucleotides not matched to a gene: 3. CDR3 sequence: CAWSVGQGPYGYTF. DNA for the CDR3: TGTGCCTGGAGTGTAGGACAGGGGCCCTATGGCTACACCTTC.

The rearrangement uses TRBV29-1 and TRBJ1-1; D perhaps matches TRBD1 (5 bases). The length of the CDR3 is 11 residues. The V gene's germline CDR1 is SQVTM and CDR2 ANQGSEA. Trimming pared 7 bases from V and 5 bases from J, leaving 11 bases between. The CDR3 nucleotides are TGCAGCGCTAACAGGATGACTGAAGCTTTCTTT. Translation gives CSANRMTEAFF.

The chain links TRBV6-1 to TRBJ2-7; 8 bases match TRBD1. CDR3 length: 14 amino acids. V lost 4 bases to trimming and J lost 2 bases; unmatched junction nucleotides: 4. The V gene's germline CDR1 is MNHNS and CDR2 SASEGT. The CDR3, as DNA: TGTGCCAGCAGTGCCGCAGGGGGCCCCTACGAGCAGTACTTC. Protein: CASSAAGGPYEQYF.

On this clone: The junction differs from germline at one of its ends, possibly a read error. The chain employs TRBV6-1 and TRBJ2-6; D is possibly TRBD2 (6 bases). The CDR3 spans 15 residues. Germline V gives CDR1 MNHNS, CDR2 SASEGT. The CDR3 DNA reads as TGTGCCAGCACTGAAGGGACTGCTGGGGCCAACGTCCTGACTTTC. It is translated as CASTEGTAGANVLTF.

The rearrangement joins TRBV27 to TRBJ2-2; 7 bases match TRBD1. This CDR3 comprises 14 residues. Germline V lookup: CDR1 MNHEY, CDR2 SMNVEV (reference sequence). DNA for the CDR3: TGTGCAACGGGGAACAGGGGCCACACCGGGGAGCTGTTTTTT. It translates to CATGNRGHTGELFF.

V and J are TRBV4-3 and TRBJ1-2, with 8 bases fitting TRBD1. Germline CDR1 LGHNA, CDR2 YSLEER. The CDR3 is made up of 18 amino acids. The ends lost 1 base at V and 1 base at J; junction bases unmatched: 11. This CDR3 is CASSQVLATGAFNYGYTF. The CDR3 nucleotides read TGCGCCAGCAGCCAAGTTTTGGCGACAGGGGCATTTAACTATGGCTACACCTTC.